This TCR beta chain was sequenced during a study of blood T cell repertoires in COVID-19. The trim removed 9 bases at V and 5 bases at J, leaving 4 bases unmatched. This CDR3 has 12 amino acids. From germline, CDR1 is MNHEY and CDR2 SMNVEV (reference sequence). Assay used: immunoSEQ multiplex PCR; TCRdb lists only in-frame clones, some missing. In the table there are about 140,000 clones, about four fifths of which are singletons. The clonotype was recovered from a human donor in a cohort sampled during active COVID-19. Input material: peripheral blood. The chain recombines TRBV27 with TRBJ1-5; 7 positions agree with TRBD1. CDR3 DNA sequence: TGTGCCAGTGGGGACAGAGATCAGCCCCAGCATTTT. Protein: CASGDRDQPQHF.